Below are 3 T cell receptor beta chains sequenced from a single sample in a study of blood T cell dynamics during melanoma immunotherapy. TCRdb keeps only in-frame clones here, not all; method: immunoSEQ multiplex PCR. The table has about 7,300 clones, 70% to 85% seen once. The time point here: week 3, after first cycle of checkpoint inhibitor. The sequences come from blood, collected from a patient treated with checkpoint blockade. The receptor set was obtained from a human donor with melanoma.

The V and J genes are TRBV7-4 and TRBJ2-7, with no clear D. CDR1 SGHVT and CDR2 SQSDAQ come from the germline V gene. The CDR3 totals 15 residues. Trimming removed 0 bases at V and 10 bases at J, with 19 bases between. The CDR3 DNA reads TGTGCCAGCAGCTTAGCGGCCAAATACTACGAGCTTCAGTACTTC. Translating gives CASSLAAKYYELQYF.

This chain connects TRBV27 to TRBJ2-7; D remains unclear. Trimming cost V 0 bases and J 4 bases, with 4 bases left between them. The CDR3 contains 12 residues. Germline-derived CDR1 and CDR2 are MNHEY and SMNVEV (reference sequence). The CDR3 coding sequence is TGTGCCAGCAGTTTATCAGGGTACGAGCAGTACTTC. Translated: CASSLSGYEQYF.

The chain is built from TRBV7-6 and TRBJ2-1, with D possibly TRBD1 on 6 matching bases. V lost 5 bases and J 1 base, leaving 15 bases between the germline ends. CDR1 SGHVS and CDR2 FNYEAQ come from the germline V gene. The CDR3 loop spans 16 amino acids. The CDR3, as DNA: TGTGCCAGCAGCCACTACCTAGGGGGATCCTACAATGAGCAGTTCTTC. Encoded protein: CASSHYLGGSYNEQFF.